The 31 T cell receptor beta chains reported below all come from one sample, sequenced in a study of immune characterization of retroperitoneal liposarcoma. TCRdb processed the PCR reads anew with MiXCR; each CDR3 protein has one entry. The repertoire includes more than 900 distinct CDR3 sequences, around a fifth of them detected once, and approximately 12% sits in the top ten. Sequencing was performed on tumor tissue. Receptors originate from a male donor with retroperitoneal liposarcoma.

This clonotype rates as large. The CDR3 region is CASSLVLAVSYNEQFF. The CDR3 DNA reads TGTGCCAGCAGCTTAGTATTAGCGGTTTCCTACAATGAGCAGTTCTTC. V gene TRBV7-2 combines with J gene TRBJ2-1; D may be TRBD2 (6 bases). Trimming left V 1 base short and J 1 base short, with 11 bases between. The CDR3 runs to 16 residues. Germline CDR1 reads SGHTA; CDR2 reads FQGNSA.

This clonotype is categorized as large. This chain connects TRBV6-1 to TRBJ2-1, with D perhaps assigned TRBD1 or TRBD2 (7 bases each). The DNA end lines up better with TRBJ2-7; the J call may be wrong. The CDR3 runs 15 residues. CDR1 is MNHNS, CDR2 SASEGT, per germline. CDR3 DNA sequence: TGTGCCAGCTCGGGGCAAGGGTCAGGGGGGGACGAGCAGTACTTC. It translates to CASSGQGSGGDEQYF.

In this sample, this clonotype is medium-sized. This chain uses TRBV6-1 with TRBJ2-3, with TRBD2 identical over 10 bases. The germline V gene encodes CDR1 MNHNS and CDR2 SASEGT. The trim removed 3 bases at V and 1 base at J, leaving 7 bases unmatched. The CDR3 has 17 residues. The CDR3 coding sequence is TGTGCCAGCAGTGACCAACCCAGCGGGGGGGGCACAGATACGCAGTATTTT. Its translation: CASSDQPSGGGTDTQYF.

The CDR3 DNA reads TGTGCCAGCAGTGGGACACTTGGACTAGTGATCGAGCAGTACTTC. Translating it yields CASSGTLGLVIEQYF. The J gene is TRBJ2-5, the V gene TRBV6-1; 7 bases are a match to TRBD2. The J call could be wrong; TRBJ2-7 is a better fit for the DNA end. Germline CDR1 is MNHNS and CDR2 is SASEGT. The CDR3 contains 15 residues.

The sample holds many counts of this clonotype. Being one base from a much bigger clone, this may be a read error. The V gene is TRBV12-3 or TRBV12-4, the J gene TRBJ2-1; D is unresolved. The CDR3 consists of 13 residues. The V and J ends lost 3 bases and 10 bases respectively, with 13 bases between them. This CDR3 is CASSFLVNNEQFF. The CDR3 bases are TGTGCCAGCAGTTTTCTAGTCAATAACGAGCAGTTCTTC.

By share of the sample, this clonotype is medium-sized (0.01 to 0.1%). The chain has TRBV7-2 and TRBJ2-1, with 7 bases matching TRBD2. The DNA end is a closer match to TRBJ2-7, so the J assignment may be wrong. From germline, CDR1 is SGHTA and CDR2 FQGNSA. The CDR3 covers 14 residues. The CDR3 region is CASSLAGGSYEQYF. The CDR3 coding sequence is TGTGCCAGCAGCTTAGCCGGCGGGAGCTACGAGCAGTACTTC.

The CDR3 nucleotides are TGTGCCAGCAGTGCCTATGCGGTACTCTACAATGAGCAGTACTTC. It is translated as CASSAYAVLYNEQYF. V usage is TRBV6-1 and J usage is TRBJ2-4; D not resolved. V was clipped by 4 bases and J by 13 bases, with 23 bases between them. Germline V gene data show CDR1 as MNHNS and CDR2 as SASEGT. CDR3 length equals 15 residues.

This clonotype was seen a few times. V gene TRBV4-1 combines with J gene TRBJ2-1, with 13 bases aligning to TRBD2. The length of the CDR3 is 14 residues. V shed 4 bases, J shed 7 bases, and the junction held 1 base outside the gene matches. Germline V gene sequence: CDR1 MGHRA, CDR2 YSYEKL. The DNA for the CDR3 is TGCGCCAGCAGCCCGGGACTAGCGGGGAATGAGCAGTTCTTC. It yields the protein CASSPGLAGNEQFF.

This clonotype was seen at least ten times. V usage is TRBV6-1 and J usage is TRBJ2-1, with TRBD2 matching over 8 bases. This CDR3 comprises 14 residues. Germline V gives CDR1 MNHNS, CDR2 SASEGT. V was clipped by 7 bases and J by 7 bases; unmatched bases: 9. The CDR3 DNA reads TGTGCCAGCATTAGTACGGGGGGGGGAAATGAGCAGTTCTTC. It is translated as CASISTGGGNEQFF.

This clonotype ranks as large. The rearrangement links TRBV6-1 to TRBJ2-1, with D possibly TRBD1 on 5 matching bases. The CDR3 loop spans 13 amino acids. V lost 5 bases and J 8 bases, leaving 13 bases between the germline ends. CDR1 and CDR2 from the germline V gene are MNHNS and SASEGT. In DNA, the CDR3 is TGTGCCAGCAGTCAGGGAATCGGATATGAGCAGTTCTTC. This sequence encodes CASSQGIGYEQFF.

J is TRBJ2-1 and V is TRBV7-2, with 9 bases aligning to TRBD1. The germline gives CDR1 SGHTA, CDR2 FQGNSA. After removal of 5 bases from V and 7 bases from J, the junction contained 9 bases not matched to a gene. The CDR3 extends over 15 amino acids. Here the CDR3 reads CASSAHRGRDNEQFF. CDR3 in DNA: TGTGCCAGCAGCGCACACAGGGGGCGGGATAATGAGCAGTTCTTC.

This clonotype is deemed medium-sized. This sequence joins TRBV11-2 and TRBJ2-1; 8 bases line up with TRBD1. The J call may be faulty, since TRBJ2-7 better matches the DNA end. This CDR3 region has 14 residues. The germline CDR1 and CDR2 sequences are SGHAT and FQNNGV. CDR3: CASTLSQGGYEQYF. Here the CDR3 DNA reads TGTGCCAGCACCCTATCACAGGGGGGATACGAGCAGTACTTC.

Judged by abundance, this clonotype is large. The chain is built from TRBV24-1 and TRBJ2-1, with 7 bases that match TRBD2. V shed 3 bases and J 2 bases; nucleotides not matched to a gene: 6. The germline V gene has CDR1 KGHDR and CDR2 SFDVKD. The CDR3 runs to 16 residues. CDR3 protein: CATSDRAGAAYNEQFF. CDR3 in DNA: TGTGCCACCAGTGATCGTGCGGGAGCGGCCTACAATGAGCAGTTCTTC.

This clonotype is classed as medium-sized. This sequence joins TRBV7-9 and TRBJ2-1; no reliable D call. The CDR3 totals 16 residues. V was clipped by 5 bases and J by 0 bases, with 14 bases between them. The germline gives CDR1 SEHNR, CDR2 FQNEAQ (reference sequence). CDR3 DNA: TGTGCCAGCAGCCCGGGTGCGAGGAGCTCCTACAATGAGCAGTTCTTC. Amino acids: CASSPGARSSYNEQFF.

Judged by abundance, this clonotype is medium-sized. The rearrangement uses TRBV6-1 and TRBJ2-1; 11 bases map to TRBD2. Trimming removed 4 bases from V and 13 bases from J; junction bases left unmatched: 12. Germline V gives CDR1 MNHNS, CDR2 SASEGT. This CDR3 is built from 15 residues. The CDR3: CASSARTSGQETQFF. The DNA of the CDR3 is TGTGCCAGCAGTGCCCGGACTAGCGGGCAAGAGACCCAGTTCTTC.

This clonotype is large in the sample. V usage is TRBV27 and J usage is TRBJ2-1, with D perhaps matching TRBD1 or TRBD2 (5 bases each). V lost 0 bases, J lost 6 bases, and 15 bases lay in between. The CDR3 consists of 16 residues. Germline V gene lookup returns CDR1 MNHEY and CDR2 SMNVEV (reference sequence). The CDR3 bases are TGTGCCAGCAGTTTATCGGACATAGGACGGGGCAATGAGCAGTTCTTC. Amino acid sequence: CASSLSDIGRGNEQFF.

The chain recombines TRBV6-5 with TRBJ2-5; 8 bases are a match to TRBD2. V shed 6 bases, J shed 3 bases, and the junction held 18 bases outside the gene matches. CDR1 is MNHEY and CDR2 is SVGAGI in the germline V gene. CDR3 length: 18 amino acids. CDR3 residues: CASSQGPFSGMGKETQYF. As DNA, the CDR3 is TGTGCCAGCAGCCAAGGCCCTTTTAGCGGGATGGGGAAAGAGACCCAGTACTTC.

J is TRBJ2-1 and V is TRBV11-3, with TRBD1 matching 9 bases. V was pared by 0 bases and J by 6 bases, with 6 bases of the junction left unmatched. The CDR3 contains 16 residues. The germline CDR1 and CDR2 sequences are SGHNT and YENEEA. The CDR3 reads CASSLDGGTGSNEQFF. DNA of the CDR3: TGTGCCAGCAGCTTAGATGGGGGGACAGGGAGCAATGAGCAGTTCTTC.

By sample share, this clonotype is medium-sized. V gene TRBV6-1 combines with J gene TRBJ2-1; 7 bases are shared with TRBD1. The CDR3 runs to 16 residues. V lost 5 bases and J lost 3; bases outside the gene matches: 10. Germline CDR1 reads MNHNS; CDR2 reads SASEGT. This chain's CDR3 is CASSKWGQPDYNEQFF. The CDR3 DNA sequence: TGTGCCAGCAGTAAGTGGGGACAGCCCGACTACAATGAGCAGTTCTTC.

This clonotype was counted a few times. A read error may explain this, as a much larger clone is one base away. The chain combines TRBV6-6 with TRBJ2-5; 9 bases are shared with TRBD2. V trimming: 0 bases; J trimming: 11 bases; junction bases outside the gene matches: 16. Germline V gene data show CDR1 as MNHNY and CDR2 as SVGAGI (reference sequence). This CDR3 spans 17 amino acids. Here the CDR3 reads CASSYSTRGRGYNEQYF. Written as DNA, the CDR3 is TGTGCCAGCAGTTACTCGACGCGCGGGAGGGGCTACAATGAGCAGTACTTC.

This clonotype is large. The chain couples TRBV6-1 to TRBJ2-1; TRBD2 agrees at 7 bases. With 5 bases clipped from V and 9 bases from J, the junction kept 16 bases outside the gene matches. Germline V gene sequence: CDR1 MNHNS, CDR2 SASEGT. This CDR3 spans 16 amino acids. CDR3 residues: CASSWSKGGSVSEQFF. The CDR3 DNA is TGTGCCAGCAGTTGGTCCAAGGGCGGGAGCGTCAGTGAGCAGTTCTTC.

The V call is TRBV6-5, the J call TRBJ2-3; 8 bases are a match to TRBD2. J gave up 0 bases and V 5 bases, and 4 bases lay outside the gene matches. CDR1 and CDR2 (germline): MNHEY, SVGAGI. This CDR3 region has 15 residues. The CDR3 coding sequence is TGTGCCAGCAGTACCACTAGCGGAAGCACAGATACGCAGTATTTT. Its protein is CASSTTSGSTDTQYF.

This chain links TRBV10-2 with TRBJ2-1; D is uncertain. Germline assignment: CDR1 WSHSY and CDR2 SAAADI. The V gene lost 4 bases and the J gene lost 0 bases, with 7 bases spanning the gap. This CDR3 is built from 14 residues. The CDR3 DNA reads TGCGCCAGCAGTGTAAAGGGCTCCTACAATGAGCAGTTCTTC. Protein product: CASSVKGSYNEQFF.

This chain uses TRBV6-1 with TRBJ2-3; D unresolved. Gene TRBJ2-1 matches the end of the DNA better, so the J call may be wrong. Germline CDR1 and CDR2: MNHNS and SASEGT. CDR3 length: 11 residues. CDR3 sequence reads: CASSEAGEQFF. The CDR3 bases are TGTGCCAGCAGTGAAGCAGGGGAGCAGTTCTTC.

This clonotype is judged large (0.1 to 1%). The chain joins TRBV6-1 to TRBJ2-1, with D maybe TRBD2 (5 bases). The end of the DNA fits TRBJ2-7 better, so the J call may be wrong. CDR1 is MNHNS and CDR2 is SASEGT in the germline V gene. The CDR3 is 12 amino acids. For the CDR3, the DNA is TGTGCCAGCACGGGGATGGGATACGAGCAGTACTTC. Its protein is CASTGMGYEQYF.

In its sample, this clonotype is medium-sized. The CDR3 DNA reads as TGTGCCAGCAGCACATGGGGCGAGCAGTTCTTC. As protein: CASSTWGEQFF. This chain joins TRBV6-1 and TRBJ2-1; D may be TRBD1 (5 bases). The CDR3 covers 11 residues. V shed 6 bases and J shed 10 bases, with 10 bases lying between them. In germline, CDR1 is MNHNS, CDR2 SASEGT.

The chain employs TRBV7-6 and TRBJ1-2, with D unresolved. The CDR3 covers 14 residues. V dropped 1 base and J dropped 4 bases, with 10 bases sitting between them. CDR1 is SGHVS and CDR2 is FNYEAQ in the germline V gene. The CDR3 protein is CASSLEAVGYGYTF. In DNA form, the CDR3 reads TGTGCCAGCAGCTTAGAGGCGGTAGGCTATGGCTACACCTTC.

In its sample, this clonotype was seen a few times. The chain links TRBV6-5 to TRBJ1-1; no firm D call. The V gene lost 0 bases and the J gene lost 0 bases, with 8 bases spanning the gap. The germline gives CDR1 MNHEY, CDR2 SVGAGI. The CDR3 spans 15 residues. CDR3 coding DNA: TGTGCCAGCAGTTACTCTCGGAACATGAACACTGAAGCTTTCTTT. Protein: CASSYSRNMNTEAFF.

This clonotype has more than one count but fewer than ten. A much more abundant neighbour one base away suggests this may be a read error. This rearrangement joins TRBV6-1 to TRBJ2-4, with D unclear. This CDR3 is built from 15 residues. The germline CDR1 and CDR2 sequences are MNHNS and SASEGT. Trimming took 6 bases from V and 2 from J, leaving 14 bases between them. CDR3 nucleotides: TGTGCCAGCAGCCCCAAGGGTTGGACCAAAAACATTCAGTACTTC. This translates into CASSPKGWTKNIQYF.

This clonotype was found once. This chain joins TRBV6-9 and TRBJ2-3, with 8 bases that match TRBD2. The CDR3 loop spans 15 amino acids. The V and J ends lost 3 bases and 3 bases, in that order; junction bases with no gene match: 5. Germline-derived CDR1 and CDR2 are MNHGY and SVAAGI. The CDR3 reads CASSYRLAGTDTQYF. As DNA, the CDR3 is TGTGCCAGCAGTTACAGGCTAGCGGGTACAGATACGCAGTATTTT.

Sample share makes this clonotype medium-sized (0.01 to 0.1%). This chain's CDR3 is CASSRRDGTDTQYF. In DNA, the CDR3 is TGTGCCAGCAGTCGGAGAGACGGCACAGATACGCAGTATTTT. This chain links TRBV12-3 or TRBV12-4 with TRBJ2-3; D gene unclear. The CDR3 loop spans 14 amino acids. The germline V and J ends were trimmed by 5 bases and 1 base, with 10 bases remaining between them.